This T cell receptor beta chain was profiled in a study of cytomegalovirus exposure and HLA in healthy donors. Broader study findings: TCR beta chain V- and J-gene trimming was linked, in a later analysis, to a missense variant in DCLRE1C. It was assumed in the presence/absence analyses that sequencing depth was roughly uniform across donors. Compared with the approximately 700-donor mean, an Asian-associated ancestry cluster reportedly had fewer N-insertions, according to a later analysis.

A remark on this clone: Its specificity is unknown.

There were likely unrecorded immune exposures, though donors were nominally healthy when sampled. The primer mix had 60 Vbeta and 13 Jbeta primers. The data were produced by immunoSEQ multiplex PCR, yet TCRdb's version contains in-frame clones alone and is incomplete. The table lists about 140,000 clones, 60% to 85% of them singletons. The CDR3 has 14 residues. Germline V lookup: CDR1 MNHEY, CDR2 SVGAGI. Source material: PBMCs. This chain uses TRBV6-5 with TRBJ2-5; D might be TRBD1 (6 bases). With the DNA end fitting TRBJ2-7 better, the J assignment may be wrong. This TCR was recovered from a man aged 40-49 years in good health and CMV-seronegative. CDR3 in amino acids: CASSLTGLGYEQYF. The CDR3, as DNA: TGTGCCAGCAGTCTCACAGGGCTGGGCTACGAGCAGTACTTC.